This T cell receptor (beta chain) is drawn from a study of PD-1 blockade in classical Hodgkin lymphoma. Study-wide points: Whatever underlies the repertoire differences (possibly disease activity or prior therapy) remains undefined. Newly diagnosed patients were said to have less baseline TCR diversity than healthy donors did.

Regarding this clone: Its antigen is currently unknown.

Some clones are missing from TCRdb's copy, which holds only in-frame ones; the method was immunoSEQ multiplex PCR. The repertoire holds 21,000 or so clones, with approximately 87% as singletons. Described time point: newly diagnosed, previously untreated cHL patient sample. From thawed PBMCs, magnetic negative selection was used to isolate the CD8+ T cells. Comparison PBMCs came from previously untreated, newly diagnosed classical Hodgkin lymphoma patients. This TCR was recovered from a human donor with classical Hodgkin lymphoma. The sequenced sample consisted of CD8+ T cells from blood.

The CDR3 DNA follows: TGTGCCAGCAGCTTAGTTGGGACAGGGGTCTCCGAGCAGTACTTC. It yields the protein CASSLVGTGVSEQYF. J is TRBJ2-7 and V is TRBV7-9; the match to TRBD1 covers 10 bases. This CDR3 spans 15 amino acids. CDR1 and CDR2 (germline): SEHNR, FQNEAQ (reference sequence). V shed 1 base, J shed 6 bases, and the junction held 6 bases outside the gene matches.